A selection of T cell receptor beta chains follows, all from one sample in a study of T cells after yellow fever vaccination. TCRdb recomputed calls from the 5' RACE reads with MiXCR, one row per CDR3 protein. Of 400,000 to 650,000 distinct CDR3 sequences in the sample, roughly a fifth are singletons; the top ten hold roughly a sixth. Sequencing used PBMCs, obtained approximately 20 days after the first yellow fever vaccination. The receptors were gathered from a man aged 18 to 29 who received the YFV17D yellow fever vaccine. CDR3s leave out the opening cysteine and the closing phenylalanine or tryptophan. Fields, in order: D gene, J gene, V gene, CDR3 length, CDR3 protein. A D gene is named only where the DNA matches it firmly.

>.|TRBJ2-7|TRBV5-1|11
ASSLEREHEQY
>.|TRBJ2-3|TRBV27|11
ASSYMTVGAQY
>TRBD2|TRBJ2-5|TRBV4-3|13
ASSQDGSGEETQY
>.|TRBJ1-6|TRBV20-1|12
SAAADRNNSPLH
>TRBD1|TRBJ2-1|TRBV6-1|12
ASALDRVMNEQF
>.|TRBJ2-7|TRBV3-1|11
ASSQSPFYEQY
>.|TRBJ2-3|TRBV5-1|13
ASSLREGPLDTQY
>.|TRBJ1-3|TRBV20-1|10
APSGSGNTIY
>.|TRBJ1-1|TRBV7-9|13
ASSPGWGKGTEAF
>.|TRBJ2-5|TRBV21-1|13
ASSKVGEGFETQY
>.|TRBJ2-5|TRBV3-1|12
ASIQVNSGETQY
>.|TRBJ1-6|TRBV12-3/TRBV12-4|13
ASTRDTYRGSPLH
>TRBD2|TRBJ2-2|TRBV24-1|12
ATSSGASPGELF
>.|TRBJ1-6|TRBV30|10
AWRTGHSPLH
>.|TRBJ1-4|TRBV12-3/TRBV12-4|14
ASSFRSGPSNEKLF
>.|TRBJ1-1|TRBV20-1|11
SAPVNRNTEAF
>.|TRBJ1-1|TRBV7-9|14
ASTSREQGKIAEAF
>.|TRBJ2-5|TRBV29-1|11
SAGQISQETQY
>.|TRBJ2-1|TRBV30|9
AWTPSVEQF
>TRBD2|TRBJ2-1|TRBV29-1|14
SVAVRRLAAGNEQF
>.|TRBJ1-2|TRBV6-5|13
ASSYSPGVNYGYT
>TRBD1|TRBJ2-5|TRBV7-8|12
ASSNNRGQETQY